This T cell receptor beta chain was documented in a study of T-cell memory formation after mild COVID-19. In the study overall: Among the donors, TCR clusters were largely specific to each donor. Study results and caveats: Contracting clones from day 15 to 85 had balanced CD4/CD8; later expanders favoured CD4+. Researchers found some responding clones in pre-infection memory, a sign that cross-reactive memory joined.

This clonotype was observed a handful of times. The antigen is unknown. The germline V gene has CDR1 SGHRS and CDR2 YFSETQ. This CDR3 is 14 amino acids long. V gave up 4 bases and J gave up 2 bases, with 12 bases separating them. Libraries for TCRalpha and TCRbeta carried sample barcodes and unique molecular identifiers via 5'RACE. Each CDR3 protein gets one entry after TCRdb re-called the 5' RACE reads with MiXCR. In the table there are about 320,000 distinct CDR3 sequences, 14% of which are singletons. This clonotype was obtained from a man younger than 35 who had mild COVID-19 (a few samples of this study predate the infection). Cell type and time point are not known. The chain combines TRBV5-1 with TRBJ1-2, with D maybe TRBD1 (5 bases). The sample consisted of PBMCs or a T cell subset sorted from them (not recorded which). CDR3: CASSGGGSNYGYTF. The CDR3 DNA sequence: TGCGCCAGCAGCGGGGGGGGGTCCAACTATGGCTACACCTTC.